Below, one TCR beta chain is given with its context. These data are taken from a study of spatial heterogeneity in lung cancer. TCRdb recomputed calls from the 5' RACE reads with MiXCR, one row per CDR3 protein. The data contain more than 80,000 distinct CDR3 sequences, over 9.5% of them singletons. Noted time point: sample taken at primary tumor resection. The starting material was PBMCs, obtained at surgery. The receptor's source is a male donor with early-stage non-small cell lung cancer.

This CDR3 is CASTQVGGTEKLFF. The CDR3 DNA sequence: TGTGCCAGCACCCAAGTAGGGGGCACTGAAAAACTGTTTTTT. The chain recombines TRBV7-9 with TRBJ1-4; 7 bases line up with TRBD1. Germline V CDR1 and CDR2: SEHNR, FQNEAQ (reference sequence). V was pared by 7 bases and J by 7 bases, with 9 bases of the junction left unmatched. The CDR3 contains 14 residues.